This T cell receptor beta chain is from a study of blood T cell repertoires in COVID-19. Study-level information: Spain, Italy and the United States supplied samples that represented acute and convalescent COVID-19. In each case, the material was cDNA or gDNA derived from T cells, B-cell-depleted T cells, or PBMCs.

Original processing methods: Estimated nucleated cell counts came from reference gene primer amplification. Generated by immunoSEQ multiplex PCR, the TCRdb table keeps only in-frame clones and is missing some. Clonal size and the V and J genes are those of that table, whereas D and trimming came from the DNA. The table includes just under 150,000 clones, roughly 80% detected once. V dropped 6 bases and J dropped 2; count of bases not matched to a gene: 8. Germline assignment: CDR1 MNHEY and CDR2 SVGAGI. The CDR3 loop spans 15 amino acids. Sequencing input: peripheral blood. The TCR sequence derives from a human donor in a cohort sampled during active COVID-19. This chain connects TRBV6-5 to TRBJ2-7, with 9 bases lining up with TRBD2. CDR3 coding DNA: TGTGCCAGCAGCAGCCTAGCGGGACAGACCTACGAGCAGTACGTC. Its translation: CASSSLAGQTYEQYV.